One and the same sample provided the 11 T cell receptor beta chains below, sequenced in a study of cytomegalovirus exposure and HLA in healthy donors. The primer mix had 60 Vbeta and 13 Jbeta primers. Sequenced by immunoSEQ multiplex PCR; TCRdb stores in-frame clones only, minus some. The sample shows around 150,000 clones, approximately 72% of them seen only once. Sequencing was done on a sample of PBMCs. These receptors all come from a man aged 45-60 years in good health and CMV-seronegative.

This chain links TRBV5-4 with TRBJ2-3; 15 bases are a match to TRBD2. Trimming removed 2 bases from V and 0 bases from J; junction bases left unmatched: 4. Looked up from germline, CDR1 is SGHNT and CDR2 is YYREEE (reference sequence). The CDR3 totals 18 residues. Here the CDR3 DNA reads TGTGCCAGCAGCTTCGGGACTAGCGGGGGGACTAGCACAGATACGCAGTATTTT. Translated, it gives CASSFGTSGGTSTDTQYF.

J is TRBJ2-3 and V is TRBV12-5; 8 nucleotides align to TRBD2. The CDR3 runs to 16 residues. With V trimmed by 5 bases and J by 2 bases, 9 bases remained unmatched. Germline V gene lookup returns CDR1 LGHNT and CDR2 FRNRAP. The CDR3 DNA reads TGTGCTAGTGGTCAGGTGGCGGGGGGACTCACAGATACGCAGTATTTT. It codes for CASGQVAGGLTDTQYF.

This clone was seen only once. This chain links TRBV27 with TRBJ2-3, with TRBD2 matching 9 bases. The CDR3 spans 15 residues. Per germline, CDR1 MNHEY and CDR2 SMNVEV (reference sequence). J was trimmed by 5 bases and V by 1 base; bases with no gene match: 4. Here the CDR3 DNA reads TGTGCCAGCAGTTTATGGAGCGGGGGGAAAGATACGCAGTATTTT. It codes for CASSLWSGGKDTQYF.

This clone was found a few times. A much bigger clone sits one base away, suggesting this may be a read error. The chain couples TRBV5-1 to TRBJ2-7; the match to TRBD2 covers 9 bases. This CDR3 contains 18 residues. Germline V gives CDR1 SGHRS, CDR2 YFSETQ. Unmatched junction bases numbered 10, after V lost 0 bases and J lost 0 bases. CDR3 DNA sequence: TGCGCCAGCAGCTTGGGGGTAGGTCTAGCGGGGTACTCCTACGAGCAGTACTTC. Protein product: CASSLGVGLAGYSYEQYF.

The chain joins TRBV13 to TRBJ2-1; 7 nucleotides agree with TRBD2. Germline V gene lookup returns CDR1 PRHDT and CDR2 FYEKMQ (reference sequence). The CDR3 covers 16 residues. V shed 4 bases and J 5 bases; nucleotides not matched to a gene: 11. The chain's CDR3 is CASSYTLRETDNEQFF. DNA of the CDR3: TGTGCCAGCAGCTACACTTTGCGGGAGACCGACAATGAGCAGTTCTTC.

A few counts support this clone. The CDR3 DNA sequence: TGTGCCAGCAGTTCAACAACGACCGGGGGTGAAAAACTGTTTTTT. Its translation is CASSSTTTGGEKLFF. The chain links TRBV27 to TRBJ1-4, with D tentatively TRBD1 (5 bases). V dropped 4 bases and J dropped 7 bases, with 16 bases sitting between them. Germline CDR1 reads MNHEY; CDR2 reads SMNVEV (reference sequence). CDR3 length: 15 amino acids.

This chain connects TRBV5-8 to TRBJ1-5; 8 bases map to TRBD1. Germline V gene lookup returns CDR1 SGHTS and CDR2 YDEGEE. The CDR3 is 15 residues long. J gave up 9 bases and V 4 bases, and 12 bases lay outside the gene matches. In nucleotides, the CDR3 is TGTGCCAGCAGCCCACGGACAGGGAGTCTGTGGCCCCAGCATTTT. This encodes CASSPRTGSLWPQHF.

In DNA, the CDR3 is TGTGCCAGCAGCCGGACAGTGAACACTGAAGCTTTCTTT. Protein: CASSRTVNTEAFF. This chain connects TRBV5-4 to TRBJ1-1, with a tentative D call TRBD1 (6 bases). The germline gives CDR1 SGHNT, CDR2 YYREEE (reference sequence). Trimming shortened V by 4 bases and J by 0 bases, and 7 bases separated the two germline ends. The CDR3 consists of 13 residues.

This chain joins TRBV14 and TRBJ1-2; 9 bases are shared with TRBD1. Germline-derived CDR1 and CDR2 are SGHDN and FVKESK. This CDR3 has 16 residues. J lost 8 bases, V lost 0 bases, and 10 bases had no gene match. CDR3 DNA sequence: TGTGCCAGCAGCCAAGATTGGGGACAGGGTCAGGGAGGCTACACCTTC. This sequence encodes CASSQDWGQGQGGYTF.

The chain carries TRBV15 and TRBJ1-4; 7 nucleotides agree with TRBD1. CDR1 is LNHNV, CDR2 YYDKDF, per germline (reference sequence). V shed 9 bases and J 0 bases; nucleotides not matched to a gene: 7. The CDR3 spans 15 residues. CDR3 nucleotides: TGTGCCACGTCGGGACAGACAGCAACTAATGAAAAACTGTTTTTT. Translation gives CATSGQTATNEKLFF.

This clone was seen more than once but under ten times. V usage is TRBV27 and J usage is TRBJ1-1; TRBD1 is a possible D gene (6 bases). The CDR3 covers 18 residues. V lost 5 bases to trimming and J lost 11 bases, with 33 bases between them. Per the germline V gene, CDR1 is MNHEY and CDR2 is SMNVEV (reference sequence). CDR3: CASSRTALLRGGADMAFF. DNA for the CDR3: TGTGCCAGCAGTCGAACGGCGCTCCTCCGCGGGGGCGCAGATATGGCTTTCTTT.